This is a list of T cell receptor beta chains from one sample in a study of human T cells and chemical hapten exposure. TCRdb itself ran the RACE reads through MiXCR, one entry per CDR3 protein. This table holds under 400,000 distinct CDR3 sequences, 4% to 6% found once. Sequencing used whole blood, obtained in connection with sensitization to the hapten diphenylcyclopropenone (DPC). Every receptor here comes from a woman aged 45-59 years with alopecia areata. Some clones in this sample may be carry-over from other donors' samples. The CDR3 runs from the conserved cysteine through the conserved F or W. The D gene is left open where the match is weak. Part of the rows lack a size; the others show once, few, many or a class for expanded clones.

CDR3	DNA	size	D	V	J	length
CASSLVTRGDSPLHF	TGTGCCAGCAGTTTGGTGACACGTGGGGATTCACCCCTCCACTTT	few	-	TRBV6-2/TRBV6-3	TRBJ1-6	15
CASSEGDRGRFTEAFF	TGTGCCAGCAGTGAAGGGGACAGGGGGCGCTTTACTGAAGCTTTCTTT	-	TRBD1	TRBV6-1	TRBJ1-1	16
CAISAVTGELFF	TGTGCCATCAGTGCAGTCACCGGGGAGCTGTTTTTT	many	-	TRBV10-3	TRBJ2-2	12
CASSSAGQGATGGELFF	TGTGCCAGCAGCTCCGCGGGACAGGGGGCGACTGGCGGGGAGCTGTTTTTT	few	TRBD1	TRBV7-9	TRBJ2-2	17
CASSQDWREGPVGEQYF	TGCGCCAGCAGCCAAGATTGGCGGGAGGGCCCGGTTGGGGAGCAGTACTTC	many	TRBD2	TRBV4-3	TRBJ2-7	17
CASSLRTSDQPQHF	TGTGCCAGCAGCTTACGTACATCAGATCAGCCCCAGCATTTT	few	-	TRBV7-8	TRBJ1-5	14
CASSQDRGTYGYTF	TGTGCCAGCAGCCAAGATCGCGGAACCTATGGCTACACCTTC	few	-	TRBV3-1	TRBJ1-2	14
CSGVGMMNTEAFF	TGCAGCGGTGTTGGGATGATGAACACTGAAGCTTTCTTT	-	-	TRBV29-1	TRBJ1-1	13
CASSLNKFYEQYF	TGTGCCAGCAGTTTGAACAAATTCTACGAGCAGTACTTC	many	-	TRBV28	TRBJ2-7	13
CASSVQGMNTEAFF	TGTGCCAGCAGTGTACAGGGTATGAACACTGAAGCTTTCTTT	-	-	TRBV25-1	TRBJ1-1	14
CASSQDPRGAEAFF	TGTGCCAGCAGCCAAGATCCAAGAGGGGCTGAAGCTTTCTTT	many	-	TRBV3-1	TRBJ1-1	14
CASSRNADSNQPQHF	TGTGCCAGCTCACGAAACGCAGATAGCAATCAGCCCCAGCATTTT	-	-	TRBV18	TRBJ1-5	15
CASSWGAGRLAGAETQYF	TGCGCCAGCAGCTGGGGGGCAGGCCGGCTAGCGGGAGCAGAGACCCAGTACTTC	many	TRBD2	TRBV5-1	TRBJ2-5	18
CASSFPQSASPLHF	TGTGCCAGCAGCTTCCCCCAGTCGGCTTCACCCCTCCACTTT	few	-	TRBV7-2	TRBJ1-6	14
CASSFWGARNTEAFF	TGTGCCAGCAGCTTTTGGGGGGCAAGGAACACTGAAGCTTTCTTT	-	-	TRBV7-9	TRBJ1-1	15
CASSLSRGGGSKETQYF	TGCGCCAGCAGCTTGTCCCGAGGCGGGGGGTCTAAAGAGACCCAGTACTTC	many	TRBD2	TRBV5-1	TRBJ2-5	17
CASSYSGLAVEEQFF	TGTGCCAGCAGTTACTCGGGACTAGCGGTAGAAGAGCAGTTCTTC	many	TRBD2	TRBV6-6	TRBJ2-1	15
CASSTDLTGDEQYF	TGTGCCAGCAGTACCGACCTGACAGGGGACGAGCAGTACTTC	many	TRBD1	TRBV28	TRBJ2-7	14
CASSQDSGLAKNIQYF	TGTGCCAGCAGCCAAGATTCAGGCCTCGCCAAAAACATTCAGTACTTC	many	-	TRBV3-1	TRBJ2-4	16
CASIEGYF	TGTGCCAGCATAGAGGGGTACTTC	many	-	TRBV7-9	TRBJ2-7	8
CATRWEGGDSGANVLTF	TGTGCCACCCGATGGGAGGGAGGCGACTCTGGGGCCAACGTCCTGACTTTC	-	TRBD2	TRBV6-5	TRBJ2-6	17
CASSARDRGYNEQFF	TGTGCCAGCAGTGCCCGGGACAGGGGTTACAATGAGCAGTTCTTC	many	TRBD1	TRBV6-5	TRBJ2-1	15
CASRDRAEDTEAFF	TGTGCCAGCCGGGACAGGGCTGAGGACACTGAAGCTTTCTTT	few	TRBD1	TRBV6-5	TRBJ1-1	14
CASSFRDFTDTQYF	TGTGCCAGCAGCTTTCGGGACTTCACAGATACGCAGTATTTT	-	-	TRBV5-4	TRBJ2-3	14
CASSLGQGMEDYGYTF	TGTGCCAGCAGCTTAGGACAGGGGATGGAGGACTATGGCTACACCTTC	many	TRBD1	TRBV5-6	TRBJ1-2	16
CAWSQVEGYTF	TGTGCCTGGAGCCAGGTTGAAGGCTACACCTTC	few	-	TRBV30	TRBJ1-2	11
CASSWGPRGPSTNYGYTF	TGTGCCAGCAGTTGGGGGCCCAGGGGGCCCTCAACTAACTATGGCTACACCTTC	few	TRBD1	TRBV27	TRBJ1-2	18
CASSLQVGGGAITDTQYF	TGTGCCAGCAGCTTACAGGTCGGGGGCGGAGCAATCACAGATACGCAGTATTTT	few	-	TRBV7-2	TRBJ2-3	18
CSARDLDWRSGANVLTF	TGCAGTGCAAGGGATCTGGACTGGAGGTCGGGGGCCAACGTCCTGACTTTC	many	-	TRBV20-1	TRBJ2-6	17
CASSGTGVQVYGYTF	TGTGCCAGCAGTGGGACAGGGGTTCAAGTCTATGGCTACACCTTC	-	TRBD1	TRBV28	TRBJ1-2	15
CASSLGTSGADTQYF	TGTGCCAGCAGCTTAGGAACTAGCGGGGCAGATACGCAGTATTTT	many	TRBD2	TRBV5-5	TRBJ2-3	15
CASSGAGDTQYF	TGTGCCAGCAGTGGGGCGGGGGATACGCAGTATTTT	many	-	TRBV2	TRBJ2-3	12
CASSLEGGLNTDTQYF	TGTGCCAGCAGCTTAGAAGGTGGACTAAACACAGATACGCAGTATTTT	many	-	TRBV7-2	TRBJ2-3	16
CASSQDKGSSYEQYF	TGTGCCAGCAGCCAAGATAAGGGAAGCTCCTACGAGCAGTACTTC	-	-	TRBV3-1	TRBJ2-7	15
CATSDPLGADYEQYF	TGTGCCACCAGTGATCCACTAGGAGCGGACTACGAGCAGTACTTC	-	-	TRBV24-1	TRBJ2-7	15
CATSRDHTEAFF	TGTGCCACCAGCAGAGATCACACTGAAGCTTTCTTT	-	-	TRBV15	TRBJ1-1	12
CASSVFDRANYGYTF	TGTGCCAGCAGCGTATTTGACAGAGCTAACTATGGCTACACCTTC	many	-	TRBV9	TRBJ1-2	15
CAWSVSGANQPQHF	TGTGCCTGGAGTGTATCGGGGGCGAATCAGCCCCAGCATTTT	-	-	TRBV30	TRBJ1-5	14
CASSLGQGLYF	TGTGCCAGCAGCTTGGGACAGGGACTGTACTTC	-	TRBD1	TRBV7-9	TRBJ2-7	11
CASRLGASNQPQHF	TGTGCCAGCCGCTTGGGGGCTAGCAATCAGCCCCAGCATTTT	many	-	TRBV7-8	TRBJ1-5	14
CASSRQALDSPLHF	TGTGCCAGCAGTAGACAGGCTCTGGATTCACCCCTCCACTTT	few	-	TRBV2	TRBJ1-6	14
CASSGSSGRRTQYF	TGTGCCAGCAGTGGGTCTAGCGGGAGGAGGACGCAGTATTTT	many	TRBD2	TRBV27	TRBJ2-3	14
CSVTGSYGYTF	TGCAGCGTTACAGGGTCCTATGGCTACACCTTC	-	-	TRBV29-1	TRBJ1-2	11
CATSALTTGELFF	TGTGCCACCAGTGCGCTGACGACCGGGGAGCTGTTTTTT	many	-	TRBV24-1	TRBJ2-2	13
CASSQDLRGNTEAFF	TGCGCCAGCAGCCAAGATCTTCGGGGAAACACTGAAGCTTTCTTT	many	-	TRBV4-1	TRBJ1-1	15
CASSELVRGTDNYGYTF	TGCGCCAGCAGTGAGCTTGTCAGGGGAACCGATAACTATGGCTACACCTTC	few	-	TRBV10-2	TRBJ1-2	17
CASSRGGQGRYYEQYF	TGTGCCAGCAGTCGAGGTGGACAGGGCCGATACTACGAGCAGTACTTC	few	TRBD1	TRBV27	TRBJ2-7	16
CASHRTSGANVLTF	TGTGCCAGCCATCGGACCTCTGGGGCCAACGTCCTGACTTTC	few	-	TRBV6-1	TRBJ2-6	14
CASSQRGAGELFF	TGTGCCAGCAGCCAAAGGGGGGCCGGGGAGCTGTTTTTT	-	-	TRBV7-2	TRBJ2-2	13
CSARDYREYEQYF	TGCAGTGCTAGAGACTACAGGGAATACGAGCAGTACTTC	many	-	TRBV20-1	TRBJ2-7	13
CASRGLAGAGGELFF	TGTGCCAGCAGGGGACTAGCGGGAGCCGGCGGGGAGCTGTTTTTT	many	TRBD2	TRBV12-3/TRBV12-4	TRBJ2-2	15
CASSETAWQGLPPYNEQFF	TGTGCCAGCAGTGAAACTGCATGGCAGGGCCTACCCCCATACAATGAGCAGTTCTTC	few	-	TRBV6-1	TRBJ2-1	19